This T cell receptor (beta chain) emerged from a study of blood T cells in healthy people across ages. Healthy Russian Caucasian donors spanned ages roughly 6 to 100 years. Alongside a J-beta primer mix, a sample-barcoded 5' primer served in a second PCR lasting about 7 to 12 cycles. MiXCR, run by TCRdb on the 5' RACE reads, gives a single entry per CDR3 protein. The sample contains roughly 2 million distinct CDR3 sequences, approximately 50% of which appear only once. Germline V gene sequence: CDR1 MNHEY, CDR2 SVGEGT. The V end was cut by 7 bases, the J end by 13 bases, with 14 bases between. The CDR3 has 11 residues.

V is TRBV6-2 or TRBV6-3 and J is TRBJ2-4; D may be TRBD1 (6 bases). Sequencing was carried out using blood. This sequence originates from a woman aged 40 to 50 in good health. The CDR3 DNA reads TGTGCCAGCACCAACAGGGCCTGGCAGTACTTC. As protein: CASTNRAWQYF.